This passage covers 24 T cell receptor beta chains from one sample sequenced in a study of CD8 T cells in Susac syndrome (dated by TCRdb to between 2018 and 2021). The library was prepared using the immunoSEQ multiplex PCR assay. RNA was extracted using the RNeasy kit, and roughly 0.5 to 1 ug of the RNA was reverse transcribed with random hexamers. Through fastp at Q25 and MiXCR, TCRdb rebuilt clones from the public reads, retaining in-frame beta chains. For every CDR3 protein sequence, its rows merge into one entry that carries the most common genes and DNA. Across this sample there are about 89,000 distinct CDR3 sequences, with around 93% seen only once. The ten largest clonotypes hold 0.3% to 0.4% of the sample. Sequencing was performed on CD8+ T cells from PBMCs. The receptors originated from a human donor in good health.

The chain joins TRBV5-1 to TRBJ2-7; the match to TRBD1 covers 11 bases. Germline V gene lookup returns CDR1 SGHRS and CDR2 YFSETQ. V was clipped by 3 bases and J by 5 bases; unmatched bases: 7. This CDR3 is built from 15 residues. The CDR3, as DNA: TGCGCCAGCAGCTCAGGGGGACAGGGGGGCCACGAGCAGTACTTC. This encodes CASSSGGQGGHEQYF.

V and J are TRBV30 and TRBJ2-3, with D possibly called TRBD1 or TRBD2 (5 bases each). Deletions cut 6 bases from V and 0 bases from J, with 22 bases between. The CDR3 spans 17 residues. The germline CDR1 and CDR2 sequences are GTSNPN and SVGIG (reference sequence). The CDR3 sequence: CACDSRGPGFSTDTQYF. CDR3 bases: TGTGCCTGCGATTCTAGGGGACCAGGATTTAGCACAGATACGCAGTATTTT.

This sequence joins TRBV3-1 and TRBJ1-4; D not certain. Germline CDR1 is LGHDT and CDR2 is YNNKEL (reference sequence). This CDR3 is built from 13 residues. The V and J ends lost 1 base and 6 bases respectively, with 6 bases between them. CDR3 DNA sequence: TGTGCCAGCAGCCAAGTGACACATGAAAAACTGTTTTTT. Translating gives CASSQVTHEKLFF.

The chain uses TRBV29-1 and TRBJ2-5; D is tentatively TRBD1 or TRBD2 (5 bases each). There are 14 residues in the CDR3. Germline V gives CDR1 SQVTM, CDR2 ANQGSEA. The V and J ends lost 4 bases and 5 bases respectively, with 17 bases between them. CDR3 bases: TGCAGCGTTGGGGGACGGGACCCGAGGGAGACCCAGTACTTC. This translates into CSVGGRDPRETQYF. The full variable domain, with the rest looked up from reference TRBV29-1 and TRBJ2-5, is SAVISQKPSRDICQRGTSLTIQCQVDSQVTMMFWYRQQPGQSLTLIATANQGSEATYESGFVIDKFPISRPNLTFSTLTVSNMSPEDSSIYLCSVGGRDPRETQYFGPGTRLLVL.

V and J are TRBV2 and TRBJ2-2; D is perhaps TRBD2 (5 bases). V was trimmed by 4 bases and J by 8 bases, leaving 8 bases between them. The CDR3 spans 12 residues. Germline V gene sequence: CDR1 SNHLY, CDR2 FYNNEI. CDR3 coding DNA: TGTGCCAGCAGTGGAAGGACTGGGGAGCTGTTTTTT. It specifies CASSGRTGELFF.

The rearrangement joins TRBV23-1 to TRBJ1-2, with D tentatively TRBD1 (5 bases). TRBV23-1 is an ORF, with its function uncertain. Trimming left V 2 bases short and J 7 bases short, with 23 bases between. The length of the CDR3 is 17 residues. This chain's CDR3 is CASSQKTPGTPDSGYTF. CDR3 DNA sequence: TGCGCCAGCAGTCAAAAAACCCCCGGGACTCCCGATTCTGGCTACACCTTC.

This sequence joins TRBV30 and TRBJ2-1; D gene uncertain. The CDR3 runs to 16 residues. Germline V gene lookup returns CDR1 GTSNPN and CDR2 SVGIG (reference sequence). Deletions cut 0 bases from V and 0 bases from J, with 12 bases between. CDR3 coding DNA: TGTGCCTGGAGTGTAAGGGTCCGGAGCTCCTACAATGAGCAGTTCTTC. Its protein product is CAWSVRVRSSYNEQFF. Combining the CDR3 with reference TRBV30 and TRBJ2-1 gives the whole variable domain SQTIHQWPATLVQPVGSPLSLECTVEGTSNPNLYWYRQAAGRGLQLLFYSVGIGQISSEVPQNLSASRPQDRQFILSSKKLLLSDSGFYLCAWSVRVRSSYNEQFFGPGTRLTVL.

This clonotype has more than one count but fewer than ten. The rearrangement joins TRBV4-2 to TRBJ2-7; a possible D gene is TRBD1 (6 bases). From germline, CDR1 is LGHNA and CDR2 YNFKEQ. The germline V and J ends were trimmed by 3 bases and 3 bases, with 12 bases remaining between them. The CDR3 consists of 14 residues. As DNA, the CDR3 is TGTGCCAGCAGCCAGGGCTCACAGGGCTACGAGCAGTACTTC. This gives the protein CASSQGSQGYEQYF.

This clonotype was seen a few times. CDR3 DNA sequence: TGCAGCGTTGAGATTATAGGGGGGCGATCCTACGAGCAGTACTTC. Amino acid sequence: CSVEIIGGRSYEQYF. The V call is TRBV29-1, the J call TRBJ2-7; D is tentatively TRBD1 or TRBD2 (6 bases each). The CDR3 runs 15 residues. Trimming stripped 3 bases from V and 1 base from J, with 16 bases between. CDR1 SQVTM and CDR2 ANQGSEA come from the germline V gene.

The chain is built from TRBV5-1 and TRBJ2-7; 7 bases are shared with TRBD1. From germline, CDR1 is SGHRS and CDR2 YFSETQ. The CDR3 length is 14 residues. V shed 4 bases and J 5 bases; nucleotides not matched to a gene: 9. CDR3 in amino acids: CASSTRQGVHEQYF. The CDR3 DNA reads as TGCGCCAGCAGCACAAGACAGGGAGTACACGAGCAGTACTTC.

The chain is built from TRBV12-3 or TRBV12-4 and TRBJ1-2, with 7 bases identical to TRBD1. The V segment lost 5 bases and the J segment 10 bases; nucleotides outside the gene matches: 7. This CDR3 has 12 residues. The CDR3 reads CASSTRQGDYTF. The CDR3 DNA is TGTGCCAGCAGTACACGACAGGGAGACTACACCTTC.

The rearrangement uses TRBV20-1 and TRBJ2-4; 9 bases agree with TRBD1. V trimming: 5 bases; J trimming: 6 bases; junction bases outside the gene matches: 11. CDR1 is DFQATT and CDR2 is SNEGSKA in the germline V gene (reference sequence). This CDR3 has 15 residues. The CDR3 protein is CSAGARDREGNIQYF. CDR3 coding DNA: TGCAGTGCTGGAGCCCGGGACAGGGAGGGAAACATTCAGTACTTC.

This clonotype was recorded once. The chain has TRBV27 and TRBJ1-3, with D perhaps matching TRBD1 (5 bases). V was trimmed by 3 bases and J by 2 bases, leaving 11 bases between them. Germline CDR1 is MNHEY and CDR2 is SMNVEV (reference sequence). The CDR3 has 15 residues. The CDR3: CASSLGQGAGNTIYF. In DNA form, the CDR3 reads TGTGCCAGCAGTTTGGGTCAGGGAGCTGGAAACACCATATATTTT.

J is TRBJ2-7 and V is TRBV4-1; 7 bases line up with TRBD1. V lost 4 bases and J lost 4; bases outside the gene matches: 4. Per germline, CDR1 MGHRA and CDR2 YSYEKL. The length of the CDR3 is 13 residues. The CDR3 protein is CASSPNRGYEQYF. In DNA form, the CDR3 reads TGCGCCAGCAGCCCGAACAGGGGATACGAGCAGTACTTC.

The chain combines TRBV12-5 with TRBJ2-3; possibly TRBD1 or TRBD2 for D (5 bases each). Trimming took off 6 bases at V and 2 bases at J, with 15 bases between the two ends. This CDR3 is 15 amino acids long. CDR1 and CDR2 from the germline V gene are LGHNT and FRNRAP. The CDR3 is CASGRGSASTDTQYF. CDR3 nucleotides: TGTGCTAGTGGGAGGGGTTCGGCCTCCACAGATACGCAGTATTTT.

This chain connects TRBV27 to TRBJ1-2; D might be TRBD1 (5 bases). The CDR3 covers 15 residues. Germline V gene sequence: CDR1 MNHEY, CDR2 SMNVEV (reference sequence). V dropped 3 bases and J dropped 2 bases, with 13 bases sitting between them. CDR3 sequence reads: CASSLGGSWNYGYTF. CDR3 nucleotide sequence: TGTGCCAGCAGTTTGGGGGGGAGTTGGAACTATGGCTACACCTTC.

V and J are TRBV7-6 and TRBJ2-5; 7 bases map to TRBD2. CDR1 and CDR2 (germline): SGHVS, FNYEAQ. J was trimmed by 4 bases and V by 7 bases; bases with no gene match: 6. This CDR3 region has 13 residues. CDR3 amino acids: CASKGRAGETQYF. The CDR3 DNA reads TGTGCCAGCAAGGGGAGGGCGGGAGAGACCCAGTACTTC. Full variable domain (outside the CDR3, taken from reference TRBV7-6 and TRBJ2-5): GAGVSQSPRYKVTKRGQDVALRCDPISGHVSLYWYRQALGQGPEFLTYFNYEAQQDKSGLPNDRFSAERPEGSISTLTIQRTEQRDSAMYRCASKGRAGETQYFGPGTRLLVL.

The chain couples TRBV27 to TRBJ2-1; D remains ambiguous. Trimming left V 2 bases short and J 4 bases short, with 6 bases between. CDR1 is MNHEY, CDR2 SMNVEV, per germline (reference sequence). This CDR3 spans 13 amino acids. CDR3 in amino acids: CASSLVPYNEQFF. The CDR3, as DNA: TGTGCCAGCAGTTTAGTCCCTTACAATGAGCAGTTCTTC.

The chain carries TRBV25-1 and TRBJ2-7; tentative D call: TRBD2 (7 bases). Trimming removed 6 bases from V and 0 bases from J, with 12 bases in between. Germline values: CDR1 MGHDK, CDR2 SYGVNS. The CDR3 sequence is 14 residues long. CDR3 DNA: TGTGCCAGCAGCCCTGGGGGGGCCTCCTACGAGCAGTACTTC. This translates into CASSPGGASYEQYF.

This sequence joins TRBV29-1 and TRBJ1-1; D gene ambiguous. Germline loops: CDR1 SQVTM, CDR2 ANQGSEA. CDR3 length: 11 residues. V lost 7 bases, J lost 2 bases, and 8 bases lay in between. The CDR3 is CSAWANTEAFF. CDR3 sequence (DNA): TGCAGCGCCTGGGCCAACACTGAAGCTTTCTTT.

The V and J genes are TRBV2 and TRBJ2-7, with D possibly being TRBD1 (5 bases). V lost 7 bases to trimming and J lost 3 bases, with 10 bases between them. From germline, CDR1 is SNHLY and CDR2 FYNNEI. This CDR3 is built from 12 residues. CDR3 DNA: TGTGCCAGCAAGAGACAGCTCTACGAGCAGTACTTC. It is translated as CASKRQLYEQYF.

The genes are TRBV29-1 and TRBJ1-2; weak D call: TRBD1 (5 bases). CDR3 length: 11 residues. Germline loops: CDR1 SQVTM, CDR2 ANQGSEA. Trimming took off 4 bases at V and 3 bases at J, with 6 bases between the two ends. CDR3 protein: CSVAGDYGYTF. The CDR3 DNA sequence: TGCAGCGTTGCGGGGGACTATGGCTACACCTTC.

This clonotype was observed a single time. This chain uses TRBV3-1 with TRBJ2-1; the D gene is possibly TRBD2 (5 bases). Trimming cost V 3 bases and J 6 bases, with 12 bases left between them. Germline V gene data show CDR1 as LGHDT and CDR2 as YNNKEL (reference sequence). The CDR3 sequence is 14 residues long. CDR3 region: CASSHPGGFNEQFF. The CDR3 coding sequence is TGTGCCAGCAGCCATCCCGGCGGGTTCAATGAGCAGTTCTTC.

This rearrangement joins TRBV7-6 to TRBJ1-4, with no clear D. The V gene's germline CDR1 is SGHVS and CDR2 FNYEAQ. CDR3 size: 15 residues. Between the trimmed V and J ends, which lost 5 bases and 0 bases, there was a span of 10 bases. For the CDR3, the DNA is TGTGCCAGCAGCCCGTCCCAGGCAACTAATGAAAAACTGTTTTTT. Its translation is CASSPSQATNEKLFF.